Below, one T cell receptor (beta chain) is given with its context. One end of the junction fails to match germline, which may point to a read error. Different DNA sequences within this sample yield the same CDR3. PCR amplification relied on 60 Vbeta primers (plus 13 Jbeta primers). Method: immunoSEQ multiplex PCR; TCRdb's copy keeps in-frame clones and lacks some. The table has around 140,000 clones, around two thirds seen once; the top ten hold 2% to 2.5%. These data originate in a study of cytomegalovirus exposure and HLA in healthy donors. The CDR3 contains 13 residues. Germline CDR1 reads SGHDT; CDR2 reads YYEEEE.

Sequenced sample: PBMCs. This TCR derives from a woman aged 40 to 55 in good health and CMV-seronegative. V gene TRBV5-6 combines with J gene TRBJ1-2, with 9 bases aligning to TRBD1. CDR3 sequence (DNA): TGTGCCAGCAGTTTGGACAGGGGCTATGGCTACACCTTC. Amino acids: CASSLDRGYGYTF.